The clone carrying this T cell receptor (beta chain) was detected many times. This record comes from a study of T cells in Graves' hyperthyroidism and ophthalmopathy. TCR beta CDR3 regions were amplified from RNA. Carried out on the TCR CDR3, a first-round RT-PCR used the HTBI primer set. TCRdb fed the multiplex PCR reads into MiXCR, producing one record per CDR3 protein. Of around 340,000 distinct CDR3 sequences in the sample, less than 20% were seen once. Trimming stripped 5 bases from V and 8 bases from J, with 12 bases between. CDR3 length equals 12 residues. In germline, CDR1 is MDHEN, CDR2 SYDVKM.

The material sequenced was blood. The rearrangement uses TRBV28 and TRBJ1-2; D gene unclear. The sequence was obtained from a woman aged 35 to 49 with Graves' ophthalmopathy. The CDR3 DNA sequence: TGTGCCAGCAGTCGAGGGATCGAGGGCTACACCTTC. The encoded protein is CASSRGIEGYTF.